What follows is one TCR beta chain and its context. Its antigen is still unknown. The data derive from a study of beta chain features in type 1 diabetes. Findings and limits, study-wide: Naive, central memory and regulatory TCRB repertoires appeared more similar among patients than healthy donors.

The entirety of the isolated RNA underwent reverse transcription, so expressed TCRB transcripts were sequenced. TCRdb keeps only in-frame clones here, not all; method: immunoSEQ multiplex PCR. The sample has some 180,000 clones, about 12% seen once. CDR3 size: 16 residues. Germline CDR1 reads KGHSH; CDR2 reads LQKENI. The V and J ends lost 2 bases and 6 bases, in that order; junction bases with no gene match: 6. This clonotype was obtained from a woman aged 18-29 years in good health. Material for sequencing was central memory CD4+ T cells from blood. The J gene is TRBJ2-2, the V gene TRBV18; 10 nucleotides line up with TRBD1. The DNA of the CDR3 is TGTGCCAGCTCACCATCCGGGACAGGGGCCGCCGGGGAGCTGTTTTTT. It yields the protein CASSPSGTGAAGELFF.